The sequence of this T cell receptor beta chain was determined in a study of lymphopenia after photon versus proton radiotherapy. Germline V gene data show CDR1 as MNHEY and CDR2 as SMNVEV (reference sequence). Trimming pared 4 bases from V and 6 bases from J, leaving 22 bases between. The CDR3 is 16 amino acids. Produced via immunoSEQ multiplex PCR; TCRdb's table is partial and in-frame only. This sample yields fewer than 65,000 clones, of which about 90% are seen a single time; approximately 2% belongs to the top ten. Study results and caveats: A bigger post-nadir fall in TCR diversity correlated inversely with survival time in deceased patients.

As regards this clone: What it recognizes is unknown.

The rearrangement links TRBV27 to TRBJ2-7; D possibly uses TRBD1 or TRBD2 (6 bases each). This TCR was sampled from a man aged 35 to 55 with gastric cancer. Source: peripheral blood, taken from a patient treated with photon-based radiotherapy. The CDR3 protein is CASSWLGGPGVGEQYF. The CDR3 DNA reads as TGTGCCAGCAGTTGGTTGGGGGGCCCCGGCGTTGGCGAGCAGTACTTC.